One and the same sample provided the 4 T cell receptor beta chains below, sequenced in a study of T-cell reconstitution after alpha-beta-depleted transplantation in children. Unique molecular identifiers featured in how the TCRbeta library was prepared. Via MiXCR, TCRdb re-called the PCR reads, giving one row per CDR3 protein. The sample yields approximately 520,000 distinct CDR3 sequences, about 31% seen once. Sequences were derived from PBMCs from the stem cell graft donor, sampled from the stem cell graft. The receptor source for this set is a human donor who donated a stem cell graft to a child with aplastic anemia.

V and J are TRBV5-1 and TRBJ2-3; D remains unclear. The CDR3 consists of 17 residues. Germline CDR1 and CDR2: SGHRS and YFSETQ. Between the trimmed V and J ends, which lost 0 bases and 1 base, there was a span of 15 bases. The CDR3 here is CASSLVVVAPGTDTQYF. The DNA of the CDR3 is TGCGCCAGCAGCTTGGTAGTTGTCGCCCCGGGCACAGATACGCAGTATTTT.

V gene TRBV18 combines with J gene TRBJ1-1, with unresolved D. V was shortened by 1 base and J by 1 base, with 16 bases between the two germline ends. This CDR3 comprises 17 residues. Germline loops: CDR1 KGHSH, CDR2 LQKENI. The CDR3 bases are TGTGCCAGCTCACCACTCAACCAAAGAGACGGGAACACTGAAGCTTTCTTT. Amino acid sequence: CASSPLNQRDGNTEAFF.

V and J are TRBV5-1 and TRBJ2-7; no definite D call. CDR1 is SGHRS, CDR2 YFSETQ, per germline. V was trimmed by 5 bases and J by 0 bases, leaving 9 bases between them. The CDR3 totals 13 residues. Written as DNA, the CDR3 is TGCGCCAGCAGACGCATCTCCTCCTACGAGCAGTACTTC. Amino acid sequence: CASRRISSYEQYF.

This clonotype has more than one count but fewer than ten. The chain uses TRBV6-2 or TRBV6-3 and TRBJ2-7, with TRBD2 matching over 14 bases. The CDR3 spans 20 residues. Trimming at V came to 0 bases and at J to 10 bases, leaving 20 bases not matched to a gene. Germline V gene sequence: CDR1 MNHEY, CDR2 SVGEGT. For the CDR3, the DNA is TGTGCCAGCAGTTACTCCAGAGGACTAGCGGGAGGAGTCTTTTATCCGGTCCAGTACTTC. Its translation is CASSYSRGLAGGVFYPVQYF.